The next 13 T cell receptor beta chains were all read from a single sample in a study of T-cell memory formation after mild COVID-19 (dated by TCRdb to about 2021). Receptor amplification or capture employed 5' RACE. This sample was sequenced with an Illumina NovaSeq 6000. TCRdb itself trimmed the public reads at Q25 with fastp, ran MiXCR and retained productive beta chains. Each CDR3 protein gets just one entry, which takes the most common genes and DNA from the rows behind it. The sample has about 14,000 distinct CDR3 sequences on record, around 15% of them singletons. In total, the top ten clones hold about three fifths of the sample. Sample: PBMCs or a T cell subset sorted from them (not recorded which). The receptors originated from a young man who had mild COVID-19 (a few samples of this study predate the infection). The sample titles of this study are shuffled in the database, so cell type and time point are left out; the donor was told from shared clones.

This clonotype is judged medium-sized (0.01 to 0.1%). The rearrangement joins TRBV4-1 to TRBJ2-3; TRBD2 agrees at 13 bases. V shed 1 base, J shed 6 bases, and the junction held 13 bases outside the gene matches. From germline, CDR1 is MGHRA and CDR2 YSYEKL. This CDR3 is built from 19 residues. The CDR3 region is CASSQGRTSGGAIWDTQYF. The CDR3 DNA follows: TGCGCCAGCAGCCAAGGCCGCACTAGCGGGGGGGCCATTTGGGATACGCAGTATTTT.

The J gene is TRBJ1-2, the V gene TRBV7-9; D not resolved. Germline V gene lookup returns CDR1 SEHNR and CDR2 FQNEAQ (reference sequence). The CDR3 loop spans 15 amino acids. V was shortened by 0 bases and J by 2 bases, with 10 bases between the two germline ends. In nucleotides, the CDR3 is TGTGCCAGCAGCTTAGCATTGTCGGAAAACTATGGCTACACCTTC. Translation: CASSLALSENYGYTF.

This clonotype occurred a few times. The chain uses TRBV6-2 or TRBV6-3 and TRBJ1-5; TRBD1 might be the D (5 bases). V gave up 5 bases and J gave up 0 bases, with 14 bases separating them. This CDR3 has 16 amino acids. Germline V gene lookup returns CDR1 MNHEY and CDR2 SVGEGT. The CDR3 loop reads CASSPRRDGSNQPQHF. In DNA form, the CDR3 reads TGTGCCAGCAGTCCCCGGCGGGACGGTAGCAATCAGCCCCAGCATTTT.

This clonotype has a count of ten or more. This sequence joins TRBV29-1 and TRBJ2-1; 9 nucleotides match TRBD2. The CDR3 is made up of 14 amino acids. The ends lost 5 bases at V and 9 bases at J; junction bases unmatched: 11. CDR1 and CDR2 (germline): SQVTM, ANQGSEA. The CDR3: CSVTRTSVISEQFF. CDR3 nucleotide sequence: TGCAGCGTTACCCGGACTAGCGTAATCAGTGAGCAGTTCTTC.

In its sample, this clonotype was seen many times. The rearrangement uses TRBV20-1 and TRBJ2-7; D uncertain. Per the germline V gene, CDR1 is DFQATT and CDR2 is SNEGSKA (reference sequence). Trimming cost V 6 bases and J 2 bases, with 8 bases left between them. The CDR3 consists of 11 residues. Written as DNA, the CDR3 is TGCAGTGCCCTAACTACCTACGAGCAGTACGTC. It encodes CSALTTYEQYV.

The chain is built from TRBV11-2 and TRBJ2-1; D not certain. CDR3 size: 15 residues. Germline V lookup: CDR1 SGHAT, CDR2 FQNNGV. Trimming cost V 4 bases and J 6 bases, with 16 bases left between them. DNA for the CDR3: TGTGCCAGCAGCTGGAGACAACCCGCCCTCAATGAGCAGTTCTTC. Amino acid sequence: CASSWRQPALNEQFF.

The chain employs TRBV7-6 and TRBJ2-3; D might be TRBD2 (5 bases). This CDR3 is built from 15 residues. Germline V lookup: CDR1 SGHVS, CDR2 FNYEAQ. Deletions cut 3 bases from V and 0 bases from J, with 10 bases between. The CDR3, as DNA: TGTGCCAGCAGCTTTCGGGGTGGGAGCACAGATACGCAGTATTTT. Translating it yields CASSFRGGSTDTQYF.

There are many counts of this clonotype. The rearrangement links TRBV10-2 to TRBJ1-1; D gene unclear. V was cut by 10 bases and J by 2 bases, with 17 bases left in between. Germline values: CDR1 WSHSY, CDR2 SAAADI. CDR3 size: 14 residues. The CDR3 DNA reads TGCGCCATCGCCGCGGCCTTTCCTAACACTGAAGCTTTCTTT. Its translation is CAIAAAFPNTEAFF.

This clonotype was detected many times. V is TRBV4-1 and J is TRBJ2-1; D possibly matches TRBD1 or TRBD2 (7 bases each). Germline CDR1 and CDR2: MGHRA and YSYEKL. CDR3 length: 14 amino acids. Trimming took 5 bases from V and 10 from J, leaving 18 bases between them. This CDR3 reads CASSSQGGAVEQFF. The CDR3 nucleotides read TGCGCCAGCAGCTCTCAGGGGGGGGCGGTCGAGCAGTTCTTC.

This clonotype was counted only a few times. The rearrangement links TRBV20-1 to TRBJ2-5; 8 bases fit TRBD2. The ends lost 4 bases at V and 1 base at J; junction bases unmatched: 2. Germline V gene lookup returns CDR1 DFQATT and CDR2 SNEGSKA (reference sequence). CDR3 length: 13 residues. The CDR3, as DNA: TGCAGTGCTATACGGGGGGGCCAAGAGACCCAGTACTTC. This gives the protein CSAIRGGQETQYF.

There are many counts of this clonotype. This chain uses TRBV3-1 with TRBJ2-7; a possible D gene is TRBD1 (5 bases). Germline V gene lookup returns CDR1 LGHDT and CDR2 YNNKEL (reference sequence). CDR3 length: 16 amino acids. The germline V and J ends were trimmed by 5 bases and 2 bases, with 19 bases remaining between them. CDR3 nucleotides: TGTGCCAGCAGCTCTCGTGACAGTGGACGCCCCTACGAGCAGTACTTC. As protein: CASSSRDSGRPYEQYF.

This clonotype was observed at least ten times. CDR3: CASSVLGNTGELFF. CDR3 nucleotides: TGTGCCAGCAGTGTTCTAGGGAACACCGGGGAGCTGTTTTTT. This rearrangement joins TRBV2 to TRBJ2-2; no reliable D call. The CDR3 sequence is 14 residues long. Germline V gives CDR1 SNHLY, CDR2 FYNNEI. The V and J ends lost 4 bases and 1 base respectively, with 7 bases between them.

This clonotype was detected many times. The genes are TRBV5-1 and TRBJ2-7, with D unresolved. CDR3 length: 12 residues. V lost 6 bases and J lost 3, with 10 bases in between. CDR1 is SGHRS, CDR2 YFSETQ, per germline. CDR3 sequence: CASTDGNYEQYF. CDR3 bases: TGCGCCAGCACGGACGGAAACTACGAGCAGTACTTC.